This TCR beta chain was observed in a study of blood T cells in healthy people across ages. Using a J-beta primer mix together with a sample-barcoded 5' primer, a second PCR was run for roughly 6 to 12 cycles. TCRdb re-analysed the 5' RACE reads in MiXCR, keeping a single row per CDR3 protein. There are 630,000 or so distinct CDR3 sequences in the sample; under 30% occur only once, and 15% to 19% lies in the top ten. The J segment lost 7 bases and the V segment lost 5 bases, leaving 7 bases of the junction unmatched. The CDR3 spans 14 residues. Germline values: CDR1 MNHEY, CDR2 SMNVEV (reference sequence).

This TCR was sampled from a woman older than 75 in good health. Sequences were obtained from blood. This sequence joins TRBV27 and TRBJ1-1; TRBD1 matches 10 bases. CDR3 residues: CASSGRTGGFEAFF. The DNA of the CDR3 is TGTGCCAGCAGTGGGCGGACAGGGGGGTTTGAAGCTTTCTTT.